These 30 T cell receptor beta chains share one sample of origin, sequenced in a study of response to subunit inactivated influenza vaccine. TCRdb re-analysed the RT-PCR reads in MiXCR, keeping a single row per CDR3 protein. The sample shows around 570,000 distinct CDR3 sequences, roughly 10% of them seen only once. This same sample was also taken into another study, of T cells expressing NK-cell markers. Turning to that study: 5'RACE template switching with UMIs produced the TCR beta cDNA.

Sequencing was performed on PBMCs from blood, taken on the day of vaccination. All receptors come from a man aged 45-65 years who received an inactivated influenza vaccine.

DNA for the CDR3: TGTGCCAGCACCGCAAGACTAGCGGGAGCAGATACGCAGTATTTT. It specifies CASTARLAGADTQYF. V and J are TRBV6-1 and TRBJ2-3, with TRBD2 matching over 12 bases. With V trimmed by 7 bases and J by 4 bases, 6 bases remained unmatched. The CDR3 length is 15 residues. CDR1 and CDR2 (germline): MNHNS, SASEGT.

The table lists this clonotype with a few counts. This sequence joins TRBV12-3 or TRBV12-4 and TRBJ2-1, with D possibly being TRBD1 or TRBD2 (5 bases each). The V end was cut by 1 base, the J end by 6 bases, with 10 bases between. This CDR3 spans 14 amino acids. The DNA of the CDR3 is TGTGCCAGCAGTTTAGGGTTCGGGACCAATGAGCAGTTCTTC. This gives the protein CASSLGFGTNEQFF.

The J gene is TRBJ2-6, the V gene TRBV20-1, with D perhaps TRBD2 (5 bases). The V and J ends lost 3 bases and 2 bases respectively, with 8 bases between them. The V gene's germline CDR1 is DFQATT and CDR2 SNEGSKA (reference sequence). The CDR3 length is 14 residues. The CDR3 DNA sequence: TGCAGTGCTAGTTACGGGACTGGGGCCAACGTCCTGACTTTC. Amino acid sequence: CSASYGTGANVLTF.

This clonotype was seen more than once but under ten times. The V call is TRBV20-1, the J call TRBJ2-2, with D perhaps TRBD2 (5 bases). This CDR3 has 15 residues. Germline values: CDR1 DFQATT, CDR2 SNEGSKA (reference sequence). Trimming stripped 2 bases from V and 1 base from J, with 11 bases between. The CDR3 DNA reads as TGCAGTGCTAGACCGGGGAGATTGAACACCGGGGAGCTGTTTTTT. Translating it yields CSARPGRLNTGELFF.

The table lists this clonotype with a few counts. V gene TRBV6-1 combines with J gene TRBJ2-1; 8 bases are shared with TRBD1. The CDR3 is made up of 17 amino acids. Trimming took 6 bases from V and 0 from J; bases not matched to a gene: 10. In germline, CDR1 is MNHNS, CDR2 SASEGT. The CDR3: CASRNRWGQDSYNEQFF. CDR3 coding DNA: TGTGCCAGCAGGAATAGGTGGGGACAGGACTCCTACAATGAGCAGTTCTTC.

This chain's CDR3 is CASSLGPEKRKNIQYF. CDR3 in DNA: TGCGCCAGCAGCTTGGGTCCTGAGAAGAGAAAAAACATTCAGTACTTC. V usage is TRBV5-1 and J usage is TRBJ2-4; D is unresolved. Per germline, CDR1 SGHRS and CDR2 YFSETQ. The V gene lost 0 bases and the J gene lost 4 bases, with 14 bases spanning the gap. CDR3 length: 16 residues.

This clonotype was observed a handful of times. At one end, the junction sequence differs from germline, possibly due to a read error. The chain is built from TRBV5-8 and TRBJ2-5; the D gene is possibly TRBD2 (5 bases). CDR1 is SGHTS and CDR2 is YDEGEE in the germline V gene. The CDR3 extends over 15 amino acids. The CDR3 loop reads CASSLSPGTQGTQYF. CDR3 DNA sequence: TGTGCCAGCAGCTTGAGTCCGGGAACCCAAGGGACCCAGTACTTC.

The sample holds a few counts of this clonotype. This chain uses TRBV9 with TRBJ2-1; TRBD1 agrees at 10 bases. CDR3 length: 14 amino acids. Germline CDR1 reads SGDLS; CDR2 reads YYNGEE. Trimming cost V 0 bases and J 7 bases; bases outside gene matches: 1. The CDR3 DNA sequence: TGTGCCAGCAGCGTAGGGACAGGGGGTAATGAGCAGTTCTTC. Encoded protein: CASSVGTGGNEQFF.

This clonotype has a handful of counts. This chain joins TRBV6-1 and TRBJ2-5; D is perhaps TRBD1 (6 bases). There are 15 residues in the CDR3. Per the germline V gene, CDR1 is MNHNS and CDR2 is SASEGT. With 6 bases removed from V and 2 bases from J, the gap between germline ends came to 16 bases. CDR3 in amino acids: CASSLTWTEQETQYF. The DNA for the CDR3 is TGTGCCAGCAGCCTAACTTGGACAGAGCAAGAGACCCAGTACTTC.

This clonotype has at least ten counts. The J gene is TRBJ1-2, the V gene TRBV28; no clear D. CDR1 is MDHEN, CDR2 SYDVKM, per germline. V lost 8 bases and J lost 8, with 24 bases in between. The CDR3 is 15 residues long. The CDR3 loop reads CASHPAENIALGYTF. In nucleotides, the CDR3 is TGTGCCAGCCATCCCGCGGAAAACATAGCCCTCGGCTACACCTTC.

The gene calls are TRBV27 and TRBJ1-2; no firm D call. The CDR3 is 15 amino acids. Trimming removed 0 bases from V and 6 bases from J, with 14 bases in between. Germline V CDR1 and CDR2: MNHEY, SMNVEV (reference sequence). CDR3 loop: CASSLSIPLKDGYTF. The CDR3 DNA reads TGTGCCAGCAGTTTATCGATTCCCCTGAAAGATGGCTACACCTTC.

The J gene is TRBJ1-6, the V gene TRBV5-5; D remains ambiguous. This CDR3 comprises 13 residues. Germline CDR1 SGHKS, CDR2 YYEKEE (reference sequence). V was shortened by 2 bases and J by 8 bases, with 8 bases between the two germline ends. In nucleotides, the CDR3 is TGTGCCAGCAGCTTTCTCGGTCATTCACCCCTCCACTTT. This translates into CASSFLGHSPLHF.

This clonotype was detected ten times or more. The CDR3 is CAISESSVDEQFF. As DNA, the CDR3 is TGTGCCATCAGTGAGTCATCTGTGGATGAGCAGTTCTTC. The J gene is TRBJ2-1, the V gene TRBV10-3; D is unclear. The germline V and J ends were trimmed by 0 bases and 8 bases, with 8 bases remaining between them. The CDR3 covers 13 residues. From germline, CDR1 is ENHRY and CDR2 SYGVKD.

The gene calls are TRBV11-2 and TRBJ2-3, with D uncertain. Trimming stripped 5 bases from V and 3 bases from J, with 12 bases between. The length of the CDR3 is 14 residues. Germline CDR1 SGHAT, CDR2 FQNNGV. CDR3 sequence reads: CASSATVGTDTQYF. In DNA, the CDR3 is TGTGCCAGCAGCGCCACAGTGGGTACAGATACGCAGTATTTT.

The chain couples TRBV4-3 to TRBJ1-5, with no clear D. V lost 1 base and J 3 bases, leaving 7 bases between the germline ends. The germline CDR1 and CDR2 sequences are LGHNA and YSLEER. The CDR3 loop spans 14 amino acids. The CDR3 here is CASSQGNNNQPQHF. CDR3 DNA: TGCGCCAGCAGCCAAGGGAACAACAATCAGCCCCAGCATTTT.

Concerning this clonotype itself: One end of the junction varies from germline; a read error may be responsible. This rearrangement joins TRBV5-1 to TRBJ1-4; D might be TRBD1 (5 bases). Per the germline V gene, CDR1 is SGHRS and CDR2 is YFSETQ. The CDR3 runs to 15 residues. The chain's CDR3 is CASSRTGPSNAKLFF. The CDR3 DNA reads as TGCGCCAGCAGCAGGACGGGGCCGTCTAATGCAAAACTGTTTTTT.

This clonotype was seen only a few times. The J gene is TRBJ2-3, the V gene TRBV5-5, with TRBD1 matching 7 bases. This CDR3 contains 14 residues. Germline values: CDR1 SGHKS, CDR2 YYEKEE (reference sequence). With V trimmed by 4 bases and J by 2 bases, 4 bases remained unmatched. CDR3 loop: CASSEGQVTDTQYF. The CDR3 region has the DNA TGTGCCAGCAGCGAAGGACAGGTCACAGATACGCAGTATTTT.

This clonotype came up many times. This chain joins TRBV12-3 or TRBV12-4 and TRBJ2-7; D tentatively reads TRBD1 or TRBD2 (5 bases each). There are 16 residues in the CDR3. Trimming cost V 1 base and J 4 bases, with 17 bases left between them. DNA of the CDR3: TGTGCCAGCAGTTTAGAGGAGTCCGGGACCACATACGAGCAGTACTTC. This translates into CASSLEESGTTYEQYF.

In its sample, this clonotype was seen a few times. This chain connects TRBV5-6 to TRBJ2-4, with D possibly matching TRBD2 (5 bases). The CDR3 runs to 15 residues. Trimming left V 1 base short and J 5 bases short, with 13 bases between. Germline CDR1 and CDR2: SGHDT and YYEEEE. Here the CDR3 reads CASSLHWTEENIQYF. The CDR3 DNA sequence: TGTGCCAGCAGCTTGCATTGGACGGAGGAAAACATTCAGTACTTC.

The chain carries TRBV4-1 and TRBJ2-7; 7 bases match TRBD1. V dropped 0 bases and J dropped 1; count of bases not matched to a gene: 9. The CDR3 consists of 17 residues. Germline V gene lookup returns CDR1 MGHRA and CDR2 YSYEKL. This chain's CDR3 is CASSQDLDRLTSYEQYF. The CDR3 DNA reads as TGCGCCAGCAGCCAAGACTTGGACAGGCTGACATCCTACGAGCAGTACTTC.

The CDR3 coding sequence is TGCAGCGCACGGGCCCCGGGGGGGAACGAGCAGTACTTC. Protein: CSARAPGGNEQYF. The chain has TRBV29-1 and TRBJ2-7, with 8 bases matching TRBD2. V trimming: 7 bases; J trimming: 5 bases; junction bases outside the gene matches: 10. This CDR3 is built from 13 residues. From germline, CDR1 is SQVTM and CDR2 ANQGSEA.

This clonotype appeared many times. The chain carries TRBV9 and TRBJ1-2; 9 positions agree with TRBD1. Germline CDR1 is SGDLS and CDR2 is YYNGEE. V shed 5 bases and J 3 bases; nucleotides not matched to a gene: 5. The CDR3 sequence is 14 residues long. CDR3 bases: TGTGCCAGCAGAAAGGACAGGGGAGACTATGGCTACACCTTC. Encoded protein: CASRKDRGDYGYTF.

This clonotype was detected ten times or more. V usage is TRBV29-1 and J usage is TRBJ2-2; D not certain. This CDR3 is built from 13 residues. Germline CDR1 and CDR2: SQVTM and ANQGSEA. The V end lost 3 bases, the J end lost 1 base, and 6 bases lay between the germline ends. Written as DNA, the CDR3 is TGCAGCGTTGAGTGGCAGAACACCGGGGAGCTGTTTTTT. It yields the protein CSVEWQNTGELFF.

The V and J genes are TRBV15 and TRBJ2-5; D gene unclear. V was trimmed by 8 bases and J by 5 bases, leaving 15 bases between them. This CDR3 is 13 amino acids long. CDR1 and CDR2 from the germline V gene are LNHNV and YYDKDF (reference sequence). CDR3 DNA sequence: TGTGCCACCCGCCAGGCGGCACGGGAGACCCAGTACTTC. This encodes CATRQAARETQYF.

CDR3 in DNA: TGTGCCAGCAGCTTAGCCGCTAGTCCCAGTCAGCCCCAGCATTTT. Its translation: CASSLAASPSQPQHF. The V and J genes are TRBV7-2 and TRBJ1-5; D not resolved. The V and J ends lost 0 bases and 6 bases respectively, with 12 bases between them. This CDR3 is 15 amino acids long. Per germline, CDR1 SGHTA and CDR2 FQGNSA.

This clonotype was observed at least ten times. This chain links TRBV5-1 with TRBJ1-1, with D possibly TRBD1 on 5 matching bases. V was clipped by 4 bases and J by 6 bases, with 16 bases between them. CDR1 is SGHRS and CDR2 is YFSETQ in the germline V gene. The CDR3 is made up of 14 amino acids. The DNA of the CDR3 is TGCGCCAGCAGCGGACGGGGGGAGGGAGCTGAAGCTTTCTTT. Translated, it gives CASSGRGEGAEAFF.

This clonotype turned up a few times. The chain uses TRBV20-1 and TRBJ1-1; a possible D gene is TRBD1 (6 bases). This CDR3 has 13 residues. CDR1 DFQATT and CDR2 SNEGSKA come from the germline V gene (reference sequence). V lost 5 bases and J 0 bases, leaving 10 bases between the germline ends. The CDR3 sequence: CSAGGGMNTEAFF. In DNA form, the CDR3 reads TGCAGTGCTGGGGGGGGCATGAACACTGAAGCTTTCTTT.

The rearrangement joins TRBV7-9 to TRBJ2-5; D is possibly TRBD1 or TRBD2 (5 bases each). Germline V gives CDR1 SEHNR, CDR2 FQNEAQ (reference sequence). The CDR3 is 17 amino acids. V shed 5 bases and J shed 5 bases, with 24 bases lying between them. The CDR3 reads CASSPQRGRRTWETQYF. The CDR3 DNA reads TGTGCCAGCAGCCCTCAGAGGGGTAGGCGGACCTGGGAGACCCAGTACTTC.

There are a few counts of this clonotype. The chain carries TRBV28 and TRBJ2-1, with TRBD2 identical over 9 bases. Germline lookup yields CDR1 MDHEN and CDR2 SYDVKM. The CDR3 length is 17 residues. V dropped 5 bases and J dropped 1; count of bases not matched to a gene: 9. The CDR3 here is CASSLVAGATSYNEQFF. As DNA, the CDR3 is TGTGCCAGCAGTCTAGTAGCGGGGGCTACTTCCTACAATGAGCAGTTCTTC.

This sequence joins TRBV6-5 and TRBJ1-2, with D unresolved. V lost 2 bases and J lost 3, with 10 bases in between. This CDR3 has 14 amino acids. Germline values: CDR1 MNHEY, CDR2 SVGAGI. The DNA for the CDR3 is TGTGCCAGCAGTTACGGCCCGACGTACTATGGCTACACCTTC. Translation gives CASSYGPTYYGYTF.